The present TCR beta chain was sequenced within a study of early T cells in non-severe SARS-CoV-2 infection. Study as a whole: Unsorted whole-blood RNA was sequenced in bulk, leaving chains unpaired.

About this clonotype: Antigen: not known.

Individual cDNA molecules received unique molecular identifiers during library preparation. MiXCR, run by TCRdb on the 5' RACE reads, gives a single entry per CDR3 protein. Among around 110,000 distinct CDR3 sequences listed, 11% were seen once. General study results and limits: The matching step, a VDJdb search, favored anti-spike CD8 responses and missed private and CD4 specificities.

V was trimmed by 3 bases and J by 2 bases, leaving 7 bases between them. The germline gives CDR1 SQVTM, CDR2 ANQGSEA. The CDR3 has 12 residues. This chain uses TRBV29-1 with TRBJ1-1; D call uncertain. This clonotype was obtained from an adult who was a healthcare worker with PCR-confirmed SARS-CoV-2 infection or an uninfected control (not recorded which). Sequencing was carried out using whole blood. The CDR3: CSVEVGNTEAFF. CDR3 in DNA: TGCAGCGTTGAGGTGGGAAACACTGAAGCTTTCTTT.